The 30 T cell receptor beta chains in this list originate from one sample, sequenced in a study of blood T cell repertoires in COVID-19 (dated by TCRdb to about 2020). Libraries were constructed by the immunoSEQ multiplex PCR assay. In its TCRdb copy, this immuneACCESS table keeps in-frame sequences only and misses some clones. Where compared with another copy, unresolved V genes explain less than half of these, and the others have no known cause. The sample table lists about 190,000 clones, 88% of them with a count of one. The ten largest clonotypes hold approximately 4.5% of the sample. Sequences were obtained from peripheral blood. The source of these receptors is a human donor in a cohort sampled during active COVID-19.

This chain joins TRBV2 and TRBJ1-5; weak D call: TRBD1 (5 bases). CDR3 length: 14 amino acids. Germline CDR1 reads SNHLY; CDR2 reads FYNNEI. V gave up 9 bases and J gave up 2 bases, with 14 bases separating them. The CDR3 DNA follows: TGTGCCAGGGGGACCGGGGGAGGCAATCAGCCCCAGCATTTT. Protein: CARGTGGGNQPQHF.

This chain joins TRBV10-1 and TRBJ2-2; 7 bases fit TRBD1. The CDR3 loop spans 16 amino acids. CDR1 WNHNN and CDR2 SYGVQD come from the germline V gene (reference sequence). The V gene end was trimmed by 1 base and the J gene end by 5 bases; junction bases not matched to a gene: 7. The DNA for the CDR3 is TGCGCCAGCAGTGAGTTGGGACAGTCGGGGACCGGGGAGCTGTTTTTT. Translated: CASSELGQSGTGELFF.

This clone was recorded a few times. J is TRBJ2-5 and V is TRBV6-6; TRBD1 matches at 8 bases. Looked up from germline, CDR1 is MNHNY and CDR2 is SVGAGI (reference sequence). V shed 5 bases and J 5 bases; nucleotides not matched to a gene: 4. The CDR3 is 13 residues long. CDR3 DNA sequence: TGTGCCAGCAGTAGACAGGGGTGGGAGACCCAGTACTTC. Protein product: CASSRQGWETQYF.

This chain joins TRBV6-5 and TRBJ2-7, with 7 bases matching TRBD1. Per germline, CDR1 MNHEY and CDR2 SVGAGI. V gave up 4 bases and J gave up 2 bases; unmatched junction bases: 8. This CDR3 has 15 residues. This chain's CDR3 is CASSSARQGPYEQYF. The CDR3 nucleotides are TGTGCCAGCAGTTCCGCCCGACAGGGCCCCTACGAGCAGTACTTC.

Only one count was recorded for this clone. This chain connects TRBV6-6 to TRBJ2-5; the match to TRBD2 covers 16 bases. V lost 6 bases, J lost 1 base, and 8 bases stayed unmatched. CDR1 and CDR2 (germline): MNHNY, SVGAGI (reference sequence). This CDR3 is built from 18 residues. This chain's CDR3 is CASSRTGTSGGGQETQYF. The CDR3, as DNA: TGTGCCAGCAGCCGAACCGGGACTAGCGGGGGGGGCCAAGAGACCCAGTACTTC.

CDR3 nucleotide sequence: TGTGCCAGCAGCGACGGACAGATAGCCAAAAACATTCAGTACTTC. Encoded protein: CASSDGQIAKNIQYF. The chain links TRBV14 to TRBJ2-4; TRBD1 is a possible D gene (6 bases). With 5 bases removed from V and 0 bases from J, the gap between germline ends came to 11 bases. This CDR3 has 15 residues. In germline, CDR1 is SGHDN, CDR2 FVKESK. Full variable domain (remainder filled in from reference TRBV14 and TRBJ2-4): EAGVTQFPSHSVIEKGQTVTLRCDPISGHDNLYWYRRVMGKEIKFLLHFVKESKQDESGMPNNRFLAERTGGTYSTLKVQPAELEDSGVYFCASSDGQIAKNIQYFGAGTRLSVL.

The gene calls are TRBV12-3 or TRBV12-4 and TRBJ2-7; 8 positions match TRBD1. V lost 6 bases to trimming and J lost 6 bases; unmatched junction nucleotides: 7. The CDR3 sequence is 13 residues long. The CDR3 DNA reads TGTGCCAGCAGCAGACAGGGGTGGGGCGAGCAGTACTTC. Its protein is CASSRQGWGEQYF.

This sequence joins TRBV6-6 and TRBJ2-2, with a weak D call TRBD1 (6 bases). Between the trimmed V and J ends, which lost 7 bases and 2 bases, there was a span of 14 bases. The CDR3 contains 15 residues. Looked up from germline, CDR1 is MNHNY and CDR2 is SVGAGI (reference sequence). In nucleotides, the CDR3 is TGTGCCAGCATCACCGGGACACTTAACACCGGGGAGCTGTTTTTT. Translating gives CASITGTLNTGELFF.

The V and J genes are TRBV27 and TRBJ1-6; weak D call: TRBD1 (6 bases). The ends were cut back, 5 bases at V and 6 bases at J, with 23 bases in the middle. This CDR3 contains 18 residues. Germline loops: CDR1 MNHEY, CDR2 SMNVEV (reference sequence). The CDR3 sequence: CASSQKADGFRGNSPLHF. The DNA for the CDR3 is TGTGCCAGCAGTCAAAAAGCGGACGGCTTCAGGGGTAATTCACCCCTCCACTTT.

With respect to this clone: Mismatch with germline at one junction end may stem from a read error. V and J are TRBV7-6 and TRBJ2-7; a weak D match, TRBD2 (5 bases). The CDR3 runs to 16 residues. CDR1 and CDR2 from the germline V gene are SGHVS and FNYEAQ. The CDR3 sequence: CASSLESLASSHEQYF. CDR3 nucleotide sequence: TGTGCCAGCAGCTTGGAATCTCTAGCTTCCTCCCACGAGCAGTACTTC.

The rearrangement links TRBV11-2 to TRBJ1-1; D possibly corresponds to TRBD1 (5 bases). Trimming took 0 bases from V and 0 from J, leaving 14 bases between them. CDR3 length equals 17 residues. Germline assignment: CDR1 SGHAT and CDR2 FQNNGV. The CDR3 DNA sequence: TGTGCCAGCAGCTTAGATGCAGGGCGCCCATTGAACACTGAAGCTTTCTTT. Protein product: CASSLDAGRPLNTEAFF. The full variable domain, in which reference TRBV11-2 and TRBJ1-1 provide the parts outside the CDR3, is EAGVAQSPRYKIIEKRQSVAFWCNPISGHATLYWYQQILGQGPKLLIQFQNNGVVDDSQLPKDRFSAERLKGVDSTLKIQPAKLEDSAVYLCASSLDAGRPLNTEAFFGQGTRLTVV.

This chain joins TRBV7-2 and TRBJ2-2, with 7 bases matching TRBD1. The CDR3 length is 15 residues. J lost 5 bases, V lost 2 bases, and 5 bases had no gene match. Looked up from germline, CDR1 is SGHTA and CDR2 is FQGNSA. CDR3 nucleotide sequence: TGTGCCAGCAGCTTATACAGGGGACGGACCGGGGAGCTGTTTTTT. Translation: CASSLYRGRTGELFF.

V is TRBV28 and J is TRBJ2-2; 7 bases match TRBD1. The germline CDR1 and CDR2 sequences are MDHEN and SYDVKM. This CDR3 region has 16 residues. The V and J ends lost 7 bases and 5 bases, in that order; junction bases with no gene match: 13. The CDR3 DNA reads TGTGCCAGCATGAACGCCGCGACAGGGAAAACCGGGGAGCTGTTTTTT. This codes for CASMNAATGKTGELFF.

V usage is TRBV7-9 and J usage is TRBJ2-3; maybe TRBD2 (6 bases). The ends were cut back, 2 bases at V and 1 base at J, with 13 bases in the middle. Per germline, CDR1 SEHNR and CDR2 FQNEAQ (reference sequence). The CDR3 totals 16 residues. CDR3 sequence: CASSLSSGVGTDTQYF. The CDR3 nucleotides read TGTGCCAGCAGCTTATCATCGGGGGTTGGCACAGATACGCAGTATTTT. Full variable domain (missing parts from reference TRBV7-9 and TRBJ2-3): DTGVSQNPRHKITKRGQNVTFRCDPISEHNRLYWYRQTLGQGPEFLTYFQNEAQLEKSRLLSDRFSAERPKGSFSTLEIQRTEQGDSAMYLCASSLSSGVGTDTQYFGPGTRLTVL.

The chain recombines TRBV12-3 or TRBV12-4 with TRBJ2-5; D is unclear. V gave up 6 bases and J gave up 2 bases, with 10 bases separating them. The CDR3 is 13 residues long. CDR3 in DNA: TGTGCCAGCAGCCTGAGCTGGCAAGAGACCCAGTACTTC. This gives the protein CASSLSWQETQYF.

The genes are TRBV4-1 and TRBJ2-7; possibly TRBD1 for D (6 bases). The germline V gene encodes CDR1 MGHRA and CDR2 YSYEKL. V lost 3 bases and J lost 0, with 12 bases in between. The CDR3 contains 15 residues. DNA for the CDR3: TGCGCCAGCAGCCACCGACAGGACCTCTCCTACGAGCAGTACTTC. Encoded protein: CASSHRQDLSYEQYF.

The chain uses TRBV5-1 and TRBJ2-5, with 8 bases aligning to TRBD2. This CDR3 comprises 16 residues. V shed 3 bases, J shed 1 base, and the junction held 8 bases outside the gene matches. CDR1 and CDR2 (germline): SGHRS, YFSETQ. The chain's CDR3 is CASSWQASGGQETQYF. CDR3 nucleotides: TGCGCCAGCAGCTGGCAAGCGAGCGGGGGCCAAGAGACCCAGTACTTC.

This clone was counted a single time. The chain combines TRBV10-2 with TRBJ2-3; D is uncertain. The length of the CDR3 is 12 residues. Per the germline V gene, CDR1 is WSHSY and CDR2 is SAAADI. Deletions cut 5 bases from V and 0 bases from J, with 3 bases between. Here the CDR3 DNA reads TGCGCCAGCAGTCTTAGCACAGATACGCAGTATTTT. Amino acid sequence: CASSLSTDTQYF.

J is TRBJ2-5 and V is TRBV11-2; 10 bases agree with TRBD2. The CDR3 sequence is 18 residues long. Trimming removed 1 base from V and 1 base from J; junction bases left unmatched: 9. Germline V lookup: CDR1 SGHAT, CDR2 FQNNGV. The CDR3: CASSLGLAGVGSQETQYF. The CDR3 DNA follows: TGTGCCAGCAGCTTAGGGCTAGCGGGAGTGGGATCCCAAGAGACCCAGTACTTC.

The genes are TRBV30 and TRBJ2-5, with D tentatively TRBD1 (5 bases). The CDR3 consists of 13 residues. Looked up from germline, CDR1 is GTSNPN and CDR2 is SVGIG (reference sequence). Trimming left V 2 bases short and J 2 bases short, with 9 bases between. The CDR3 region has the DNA TGTGCCTGGAGTCAGGGCCGACAAGAGACCCAGTACTTC. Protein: CAWSQGRQETQYF.

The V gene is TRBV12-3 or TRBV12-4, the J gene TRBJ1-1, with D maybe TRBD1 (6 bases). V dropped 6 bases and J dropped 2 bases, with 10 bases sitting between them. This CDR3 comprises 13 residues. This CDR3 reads CASSTDSNTEAFF. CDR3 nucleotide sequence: TGTGCCAGCAGCACGGACAGTAACACTGAAGCTTTCTTT.

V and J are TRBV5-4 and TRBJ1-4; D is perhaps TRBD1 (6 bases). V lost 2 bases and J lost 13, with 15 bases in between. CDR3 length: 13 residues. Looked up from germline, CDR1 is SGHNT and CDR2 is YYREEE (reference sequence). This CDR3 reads CASSFNREKGLFF. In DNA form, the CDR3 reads TGTGCCAGCAGCTTCAACAGGGAAAAGGGACTGTTTTTT. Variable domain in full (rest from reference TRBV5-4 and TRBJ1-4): ETGVTQSPTHLIKTRGQQVTLRCSSQSGHNTVSWYQQALGQGPQFIFQYYREEENGRGNFPPRFSGLQFPNYSSELNVNALELDDSALYLCASSFNREKGLFFGSGTQLSVL.

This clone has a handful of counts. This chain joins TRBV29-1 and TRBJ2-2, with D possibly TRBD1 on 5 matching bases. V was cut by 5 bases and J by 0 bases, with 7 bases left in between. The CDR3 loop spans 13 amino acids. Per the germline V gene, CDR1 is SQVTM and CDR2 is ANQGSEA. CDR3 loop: CSVRQTNTGELFF. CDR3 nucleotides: TGCAGCGTTCGACAGACGAACACCGGGGAGCTGTTTTTT.

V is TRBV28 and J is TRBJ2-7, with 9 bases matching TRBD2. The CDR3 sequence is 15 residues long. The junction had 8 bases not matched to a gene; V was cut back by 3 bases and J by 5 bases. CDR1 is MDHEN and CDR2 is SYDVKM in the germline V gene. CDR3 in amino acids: CASSFRRGGANEQYF. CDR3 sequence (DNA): TGTGCCAGCAGTTTCAGGCGGGGGGGTGCCAACGAGCAGTACTTC.

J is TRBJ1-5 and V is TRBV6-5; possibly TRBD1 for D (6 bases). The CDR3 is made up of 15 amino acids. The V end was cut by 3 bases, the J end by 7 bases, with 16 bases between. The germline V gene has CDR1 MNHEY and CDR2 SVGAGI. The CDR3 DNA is TGTGCCAGCAGTTATCAACGAGGGGGAAACCAGCCCCAGCATTTT. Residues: CASSYQRGGNQPQHF.

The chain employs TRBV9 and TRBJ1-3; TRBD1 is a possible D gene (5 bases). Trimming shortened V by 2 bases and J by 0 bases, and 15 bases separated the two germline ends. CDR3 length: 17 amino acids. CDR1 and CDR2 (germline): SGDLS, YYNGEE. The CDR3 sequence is CASSVGKTAHSGNTIYF. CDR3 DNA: TGTGCCAGCAGCGTGGGGAAGACAGCTCACTCTGGAAACACCATATATTTT.

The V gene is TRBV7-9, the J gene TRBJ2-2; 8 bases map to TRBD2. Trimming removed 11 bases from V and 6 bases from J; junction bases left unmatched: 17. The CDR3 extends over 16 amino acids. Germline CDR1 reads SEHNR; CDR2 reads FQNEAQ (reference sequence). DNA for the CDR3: TGTGCCCCGGCCCCCCGACGGGGGGGCCTCGCCGGGGAGCTGTTTTTT. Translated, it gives CAPAPRRGGLAGELFF. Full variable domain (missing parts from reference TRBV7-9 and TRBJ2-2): DTGVSQNPRHKITKRGQNVTFRCDPISEHNRLYWYRQTLGQGPEFLTYFQNEAQLEKSRLLSDRFSAERPKGSFSTLEIQRTEQGDSAMYLCAPAPRRGGLAGELFFGEGSRLTVL.

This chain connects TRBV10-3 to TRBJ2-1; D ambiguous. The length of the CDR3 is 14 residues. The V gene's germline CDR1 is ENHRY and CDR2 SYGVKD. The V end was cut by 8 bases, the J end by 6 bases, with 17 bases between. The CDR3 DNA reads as TGTGCCATCCCCGGCAGGCTCGAGTCCAATGAGCAGTTCTTC. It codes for CAIPGRLESNEQFF.

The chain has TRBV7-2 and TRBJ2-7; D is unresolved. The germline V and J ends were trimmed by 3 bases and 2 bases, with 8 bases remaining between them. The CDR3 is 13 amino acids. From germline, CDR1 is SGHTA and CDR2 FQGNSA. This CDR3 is CASSFDSTYEQYF. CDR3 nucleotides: TGTGCCAGCAGCTTCGACTCGACCTACGAGCAGTACTTC.

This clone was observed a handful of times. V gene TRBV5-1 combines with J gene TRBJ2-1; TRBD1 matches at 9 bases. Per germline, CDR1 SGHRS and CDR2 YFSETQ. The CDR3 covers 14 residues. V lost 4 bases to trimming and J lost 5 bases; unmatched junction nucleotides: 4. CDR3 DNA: TGCGCCAGCAGCAACCGGGACAGGGACAATGAGCAGTTCTTC. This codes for CASSNRDRDNEQFF.